These T cell receptor beta chains were read from a single sample in a study of T-cell reconstitution after alpha-beta-depleted transplantation in children. TCRdb reprocessed the PCR reads with MiXCR, giving one entry per CDR3 protein. Among a few hundred thousand distinct CDR3 sequences, around 9.7% were seen once, and the ten largest hold roughly 5.1%. The sequences come from PBMCs from the stem cell graft donor, collected from the stem cell graft. The origin of the receptors is a human donor who donated a stem cell graft to a child with SCID. Both conserved end residues are part of each CDR3. A D gene is named only where the DNA matches it firmly. Part of the rows lack a size; the others show once, few, many or a class for expanded clones.

cdr3_nt	cdr3_aa	v_call	j_call	clone_size	d_call
TGTGCCACCAGCAGAGTTGTTCCGGGACTAGCAGGGGGGGATGAGCAGTTCTTC	CATSRVVPGLAGGDEQFF	TRBV15	TRBJ2-1	NA	TRBD2
TGTGCCACCAGTGGAAGCGGGGGGGCCGGAAATGAGCAGTTCTTC	CATSGSGGAGNEQFF	TRBV24-1	TRBJ2-1	many	TRBD2
TGTGCCAGCTCACTACGACAGGAACCCGACACTGAAGCTTTCTTT	CASSLRQEPDTEAFF	TRBV18	TRBJ1-1	few	NA
TGTGCCAGCAGCTTGGGCGGCAGCTTGACCTACGAGCAGTACTTC	CASSLGGSLTYEQYF	TRBV5-6	TRBJ2-7	NA	NA
TGTGCCAGCACCCGGGGTACCGGCGAGCAGTACTTC	CASTRGTGEQYF	TRBV28	TRBJ2-7	few	NA
TGTGCCAGCAGCTCCCCAAGGGGATGGGTCTACAATGAGCAGTTCTTC	CASSSPRGWVYNEQFF	TRBV7-9	TRBJ2-1	many	NA
TGTGCCAGCAGCGAAAGGACAGGGGGCTCCTACGAGCAGTACTTC	CASSERTGGSYEQYF	TRBV7-9	TRBJ2-7	many	TRBD1
TGTGCCAGCACCACCTTCGGGGGTCATCAGCCCCAGCATTTT	CASTTFGGHQPQHF	TRBV12-3/TRBV12-4	TRBJ1-5	many	NA
TGTGCCAGCAGCGTAACCGGACAGGGTAATTTCTACGAGCAGTACTTC	CASSVTGQGNFYEQYF	TRBV9	TRBJ2-7	many	TRBD1
TGTGCCAGCAGCCCGACAAACAGGGAAAACTATGGCTACACCTTC	CASSPTNRENYGYTF	TRBV7-2	TRBJ1-2	NA	NA
TGCAGCGCCTTACAGGGAGACTATGGCTACACCTTC	CSALQGDYGYTF	TRBV29-1	TRBJ1-2	many	NA
TGCGCCAGCAGCCAACAGGGACGAGATGGCTACACCTTC	CASSQQGRDGYTF	TRBV5-1	TRBJ1-2	many	NA
TGCGCCAGCACCGCGGGACAGGGCTTTAGCAATGAGCAGTTCTTC	CASTAGQGFSNEQFF	TRBV5-1	TRBJ2-1	many	TRBD1
TGCGCCAGCAGCTTCCTCGGACTCGATAACTACAATGAGCAGTTCTTC	CASSFLGLDNYNEQFF	TRBV5-1	TRBJ2-1	many	NA
TGCAGCGTCGCAATACACAGCTCCTACAATGAGCAGTTCTTC	CSVAIHSSYNEQFF	TRBV29-1	TRBJ2-1	many	NA
TGTGCCAGCAGCCGAAGTCGGGGAAGCGTTGTTTGGAATACGCAGTATTTT	CASSRSRGSVVWNTQYF	TRBV3-1	TRBJ2-3	many	NA
TGTGCCACCAGCAGAGAATCCGGGGATACGCAGTATTTT	CATSRESGDTQYF	TRBV15	TRBJ2-3	many	NA
TGTGCCAGCAGCTTAGGTCGGGGAGGGGGCACTGAAGCTTTCTTT	CASSLGRGGGTEAFF	TRBV7-2	TRBJ1-1	many	NA
TGTGCCAGCAGTTCGGTAGGGGGATTCGGCTATGGCTACACCTTC	CASSSVGGFGYGYTF	TRBV12-3/TRBV12-4	TRBJ1-2	many	NA
TGCGCCAGCAGCCCATCACCCCGCAATGAGCAGTTCTTC	CASSPSPRNEQFF	TRBV5-1	TRBJ2-1	many	NA
TGTGCCAGCAGGCGAAAGGCTGCTGAAGCTTTCTTT	CASRRKAAEAFF	TRBV2	TRBJ1-1	many	NA
TGTGCCAGCAGTGAAGAGGAGGGGGGGGCCCGCACAGATACGCAGTATTTT	CASSEEEGGARTDTQYF	TRBV2	TRBJ2-3	many	NA
TGCGCCAGCAGCCCGCCGGACCGTTCCAACCACCGGGGCTCGAACACCGGGGAGCTGTTTTTT	CASSPPDRSNHRGSNTGELFF	TRBV5-1	TRBJ2-2	many	NA
TGTGCCAGCAGTTTCGTCGGGACAGGGTCCTACGAGCAGTACTTC	CASSFVGTGSYEQYF	TRBV28	TRBJ2-7	many	TRBD1
TGCGCCAGCAGCGCGGGTAGCGGGGGAGTCTACGAGCAGTACTTC	CASSAGSGGVYEQYF	TRBV4-3	TRBJ2-7	many	TRBD2
TGTGCCACCAGCAAGGGACAGGAGGGCAATCAGCCCCAGCATTTT	CATSKGQEGNQPQHF	TRBV15	TRBJ1-5	many	TRBD1
TGCGCCAGCAGCTTGGAGACACCGACCTACAATGAGCAGTTCTTC	CASSLETPTYNEQFF	TRBV5-1	TRBJ2-1	many	NA
TGTGCCAGCTCCCCCGGTTCTGGAAACACCATATATTTT	CASSPGSGNTIYF	TRBV18	TRBJ1-3	many	NA
TGTGCCAGCAGTTCCGAGACTAGATCCTACGAGCAGTACTTC	CASSSETRSYEQYF	TRBV2	TRBJ2-7	NA	NA
TGTGCCACCAGTGATTTGAGCGTTCCCACAGATACGCAGTATTTT	CATSDLSVPTDTQYF	TRBV24-1	TRBJ2-3	many	NA
TGCAGTGCTCCTATGGGGGGCGCAGGGTATGGCTACACCTTC	CSAPMGGAGYGYTF	TRBV20-1	TRBJ1-2	many	NA
TGTGCCAGCAGCCCCCCCGGCCCGGGAAGTGGGGACACTGAAGCTTTCTTT	CASSPPGPGSGDTEAFF	TRBV7-9	TRBJ1-1	many	NA
TGTGCCAGCAGTTACGAGGGTACTGGGGCCAACGTCCTGACTTTC	CASSYEGTGANVLTF	TRBV6-5	TRBJ2-6	NA	NA
TGCAGTGCTAGAGATCGAGCGGCGGAGGGCCCGCGGGTGAGCTATGGCTACACCTTC	CSARDRAAEGPRVSYGYTF	TRBV20-1	TRBJ1-2	many	NA
TGTGCCAGCAGCTTAGGCCGGGCGCACAATCAGCCCCAGCATTTT	CASSLGRAHNQPQHF	TRBV7-8	TRBJ1-5	many	NA
TGTGCCAGCAGTTCTTACCGGGCCCCCGAAATCTTCTTC	CASSSYRAPEIFF	TRBV12-3/TRBV12-4	TRBJ2-1	many	NA
TGCGCCAGCAGCTTAGGGGGGGCGAACAATGAGCAGTTCTTC	CASSLGGANNEQFF	TRBV5-1	TRBJ2-1	many	NA
TGCGCCAGCAGCTCCGTACCGGGACAGGACATCAATGAGCAGTTCTTC	CASSSVPGQDINEQFF	TRBV5-1	TRBJ2-1	many	TRBD1
TGTGCCAGCATGGGGCCCGGGGTCGGCGAGCAGTACTTC	CASMGPGVGEQYF	TRBV28	TRBJ2-7	NA	NA
TGTGCCAGCAGCCCTGGACTAGCGGGGGTCGGGGAGCTGTTTTTT	CASSPGLAGVGELFF	TRBV11-2	TRBJ2-2	many	TRBD2